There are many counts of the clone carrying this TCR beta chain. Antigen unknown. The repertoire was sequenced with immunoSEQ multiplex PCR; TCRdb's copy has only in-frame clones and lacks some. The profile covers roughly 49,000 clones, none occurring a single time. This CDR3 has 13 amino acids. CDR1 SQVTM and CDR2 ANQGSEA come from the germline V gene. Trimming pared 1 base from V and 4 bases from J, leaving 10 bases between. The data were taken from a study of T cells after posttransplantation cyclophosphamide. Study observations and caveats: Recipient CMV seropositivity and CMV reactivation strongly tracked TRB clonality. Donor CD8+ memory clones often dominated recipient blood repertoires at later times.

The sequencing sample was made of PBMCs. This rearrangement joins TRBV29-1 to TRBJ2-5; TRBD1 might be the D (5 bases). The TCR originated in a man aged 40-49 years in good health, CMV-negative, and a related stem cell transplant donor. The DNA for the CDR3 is TGCAGCGTTGAAGGGGCAGGGATAGAGACCCAGTACTTC. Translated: CSVEGAGIETQYF.